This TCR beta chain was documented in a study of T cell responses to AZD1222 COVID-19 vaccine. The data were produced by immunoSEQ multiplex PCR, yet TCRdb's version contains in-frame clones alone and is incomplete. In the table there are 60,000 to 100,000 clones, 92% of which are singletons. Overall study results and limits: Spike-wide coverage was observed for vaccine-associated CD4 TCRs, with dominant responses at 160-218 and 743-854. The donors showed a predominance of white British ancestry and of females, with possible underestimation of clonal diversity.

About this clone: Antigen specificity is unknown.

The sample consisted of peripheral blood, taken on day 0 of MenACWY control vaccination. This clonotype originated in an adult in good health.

CDR3 loop: CASPNPQNMLRLAKNIQYF. The DNA for the CDR3 is TGTGCCAGCCCTAATCCCCAAAACATGCTACGCCTAGCCAAAAACATTCAGTACTTC. V gene TRBV21-1 combines with J gene TRBJ2-4. TRBV21-1 is recorded as a pseudogene. This CDR3 is built from 19 residues.